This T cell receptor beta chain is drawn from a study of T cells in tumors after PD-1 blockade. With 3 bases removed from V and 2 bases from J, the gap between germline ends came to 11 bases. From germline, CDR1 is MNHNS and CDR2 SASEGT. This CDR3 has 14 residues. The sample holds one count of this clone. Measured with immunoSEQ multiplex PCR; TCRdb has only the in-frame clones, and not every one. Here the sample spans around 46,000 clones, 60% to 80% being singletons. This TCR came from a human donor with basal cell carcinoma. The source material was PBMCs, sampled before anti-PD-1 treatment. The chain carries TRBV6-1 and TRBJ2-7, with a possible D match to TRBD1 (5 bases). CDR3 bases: TGTGCCAGCAGTGAGCAGGACACAACCTACGAGCAGTACTTC. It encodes CASSEQDTTYEQYF.